A single sample is the source of the 19 T cell receptor beta chains below, sequenced in a study of blood T cell repertoires in COVID-19. TCRdb's copy holds only in-frame clones and misses some; the assay was immunoSEQ multiplex PCR. The sample includes over 90,000 clones, more than 85% of them seen just once. Sequencing was done on a sample of peripheral blood. Source of these receptors: a man between 18 and 35 years old with acute or convalescent COVID-19.

The chain has TRBV30 and TRBJ1-1; 8 bases map to TRBD1. Germline V gives CDR1 GTSNPN, CDR2 SVGIG (reference sequence). The trim removed 3 bases at V and 0 bases at J, leaving 6 bases unmatched. CDR3 length: 15 amino acids. DNA for the CDR3: TGTGCCTGGAGGGACAGGGTTTGGGTGAACACTGAAGCTTTCTTT. Protein: CAWRDRVWVNTEAFF.

This clone showed up many times. The chain combines TRBV5-6 with TRBJ2-3; weak D call: TRBD2 (6 bases). The CDR3 consists of 14 residues. Germline-derived CDR1 and CDR2 are SGHDT and YYEEEE. V lost 3 bases, J lost 2 bases, and 10 bases lay in between. The CDR3 here is CASSSEGLTDTQYF. DNA for the CDR3: TGTGCCAGCAGCTCGGAGGGGCTCACAGATACGCAGTATTTT. The whole variable domain, filled in from reference TRBV5-6 and TRBJ2-3, reads DAGVTQSPTHLIKTRGQQVTLRCSPKSGHDTVSWYQQALGQGPQFIFQYYEEEERQRGNFPDRFSGHQFPNYSSELNVNALLLGDSALYLCASSSEGLTDTQYFGPGTRLTVL.

The chain links TRBV6-5 to TRBJ2-7, with 8 bases lining up with TRBD1. This CDR3 region has 16 residues. Germline V gene lookup returns CDR1 MNHEY and CDR2 SVGAGI. The ends lost 4 bases at V and 0 bases at J; junction bases unmatched: 8. CDR3 nucleotides: TGTGCCAGCAGTTTAACTTGGGACAGGAGCTCCTACGAGCAGTACTTC. It translates to CASSLTWDRSSYEQYF.

The rearrangement joins TRBV5-4 to TRBJ1-2; tentatively, D is TRBD1 (6 bases). The V gene's germline CDR1 is SGHNT and CDR2 YYREEE (reference sequence). This CDR3 region has 14 residues. Trimming took off 4 bases at V and 8 bases at J, with 18 bases between the two ends. The CDR3 nucleotides read TGTGCCAGCAGCGGCATCTCAGGGGAGGGGGGCTACACCTTC. The encoded protein is CASSGISGEGGYTF.

The chain couples TRBV12-3 or TRBV12-4 to TRBJ1-5; D is uncertain. Trimming took off 1 base at V and 5 bases at J, with 6 bases between the two ends. There are 13 residues in the CDR3. Here the CDR3 DNA reads TGTGCCAGCAGTTTAGAAGCTCATCAGCCCCAGCATTTT. It specifies CASSLEAHQPQHF.

The rearrangement links TRBV19 to TRBJ1-1, with D possibly being TRBD1 (5 bases). Germline CDR1 reads LNHDA; CDR2 reads SQIVND (reference sequence). Trimming shortened V by 4 bases and J by 8 bases, and 20 bases separated the two germline ends. This CDR3 is 15 amino acids long. CDR3 bases: TGTGCCAGTAGTAGCGGCTGGGGCGCTCCTGGAGAAGCTTTCTTT. It translates to CASSSGWGAPGEAFF.

This chain joins TRBV19 and TRBJ2-3, with D possibly TRBD2 on 6 matching bases. Per the germline V gene, CDR1 is LNHDA and CDR2 is SQIVND (reference sequence). The V gene lost 1 base and the J gene lost 1 base, with 9 bases spanning the gap. There are 15 residues in the CDR3. CDR3 loop: CASSIGGAGTDTQYF. The DNA of the CDR3 is TGTGCCAGTAGTATAGGCGGGGCCGGCACAGATACGCAGTATTTT.

The rearrangement uses TRBV5-1 and TRBJ2-7; D may be TRBD2 (5 bases). The V gene lost 2 bases and the J gene lost 2 bases, with 14 bases spanning the gap. Germline V gene data show CDR1 as SGHRS and CDR2 as YFSETQ. This CDR3 region has 15 residues. The CDR3 loop is CASSFSRGPPYEQYF. The CDR3 DNA follows: TGCGCCAGCAGCTTTTCCAGAGGGCCACCCTACGAGCAGTACTTC.

This CDR3 reads CASSLKDRENEQYF. As DNA, the CDR3 is TGTGCCAGCAGCTTAAAAGACAGGGAGAACGAGCAGTACTTC. V gene TRBV7-9 combines with J gene TRBJ2-7; 7 nucleotides agree with TRBD1. This CDR3 spans 14 amino acids. J was trimmed by 5 bases and V by 2 bases; bases with no gene match: 6. Looked up from germline, CDR1 is SEHNR and CDR2 is FQNEAQ (reference sequence).

The gene calls are TRBV18 and TRBJ1-4; 7 bases are shared with TRBD1. The V and J ends lost 0 bases and 8 bases, in that order; junction bases with no gene match: 3. Germline CDR1 and CDR2: KGHSH and LQKENI. The CDR3 is 14 residues long. The CDR3 DNA reads TGTGCCAGCTCACCACCGAGACAGGGAGAAAAACTGTTTTTT. Its translation is CASSPPRQGEKLFF. Together with reference TRBV18 and TRBJ1-4, the CDR3 gives the full variable domain: NAGVMQNPRHLVRRRGQEARLRCSPMKGHSHVYWYRQLPEEGLKFMVYLQKENIIDESGMPKERFSAEFPKEGPSILRIQQVVRGDSAAYFCASSPPRQGEKLFFGSGTQLSVL.

The V gene is TRBV12-5, the J gene TRBJ1-2; D call uncertain. This CDR3 spans 14 amino acids. The germline V and J ends were trimmed by 3 bases and 4 bases, with 12 bases remaining between them. In germline, CDR1 is LGHNT, CDR2 FRNRAP. CDR3 in amino acids: CASGFATEIYGYTF. CDR3 DNA sequence: TGTGCTAGTGGTTTCGCCACCGAGATCTATGGCTACACCTTC.

The CDR3 DNA follows: TGTGCCAGCAGCTTATGGGGGGGCAGGGAGGATAATCAGCCCCAGCATTTT. Translated: CASSLWGGREDNQPQHF. V is TRBV11-2 and J is TRBJ1-5, with D possibly being TRBD1 (6 bases). Germline-derived CDR1 and CDR2 are SGHAT and FQNNGV. The CDR3 has 17 residues. V was cut by 2 bases and J by 4 bases, with 18 bases left in between.

The rearrangement uses TRBV19 and TRBJ2-2; D is possibly TRBD2 (6 bases). CDR3 size: 15 residues. Germline V gene data show CDR1 as LNHDA and CDR2 as SQIVND (reference sequence). The V end was cut by 5 bases, the J end by 7 bases, with 17 bases between. The CDR3 reads CASSAKTGLYGELFF. Here the CDR3 DNA reads TGTGCCAGTAGTGCAAAAACGGGACTTTACGGGGAGCTGTTTTTT.

The chain uses TRBV18 and TRBJ2-2; 8 bases agree with TRBD1. The CDR3 is 17 amino acids. Germline CDR1 reads KGHSH; CDR2 reads LQKENI. V gave up 5 bases and J gave up 7 bases; unmatched junction bases: 15. The CDR3 reads CASSSSRQGTSFGELFF. The CDR3 DNA follows: TGTGCCAGCTCATCGAGCCGACAGGGGACGAGTTTCGGGGAGCTGTTTTTT.

The chain joins TRBV5-1 to TRBJ2-7; TRBD1 agrees at 7 bases. The V segment lost 4 bases and the J segment 4 bases; nucleotides outside the gene matches: 8. Germline CDR1 reads SGHRS; CDR2 reads YFSETQ. CDR3 length equals 14 residues. The CDR3: CASSAQGTEYEQYF. The CDR3 DNA sequence: TGCGCCAGCAGCGCACAGGGGACGGAATACGAGCAGTACTTC.

The CDR3: CATQNAGGGNTIYF. Here the CDR3 DNA reads TGTGCCACCCAAAACGCAGGGGGTGGAAACACCATATATTTT. The rearrangement uses TRBV6-5 and TRBJ1-3; 7 positions match TRBD1. This CDR3 is 14 amino acids long. Germline CDR1 MNHEY, CDR2 SVGAGI. The trim removed 10 bases at V and 3 bases at J, leaving 9 bases unmatched.

The chain carries TRBV20-1 and TRBJ1-2; D unresolved. Per the germline V gene, CDR1 is DFQATT and CDR2 is SNEGSKA (reference sequence). Trimming left V 4 bases short and J 8 bases short, with 11 bases between. The CDR3 contains 11 residues. The CDR3 region has the DNA TGCAGTGCTACAGCCGGCGGGGGCTACACCTTC. Translating it yields CSATAGGGYTF.

J is TRBJ1-6 and V is TRBV3-1 (or the pseudogene TRBV3-2); D not certain. The CDR3 runs 15 residues. The V and J ends lost 5 bases and 2 bases respectively, with 10 bases between them. Germline lookup yields CDR1 LGHDT and CDR2 YNNKEL (reference sequence). The CDR3 spells CASSFWEAYNSPLHF. The CDR3 DNA is TGTGCCAGCAGCTTTTGGGAGGCCTATAATTCACCCCTCCACTTT.

The J gene is TRBJ1-4, the V gene TRBV30; D unresolved. Trimming left V 7 bases short and J 4 bases short, with 10 bases between. This CDR3 has 12 amino acids. Germline V gives CDR1 GTSNPN, CDR2 SVGIG (reference sequence). The CDR3: CALTEDNEKLFF. The CDR3 DNA sequence: TGTGCCTTAACAGAAGATAATGAAAAACTGTTTTTT.